The clone carrying this T cell receptor (delta chain) ranks as large. This specimen belongs to a study of gamma-delta chains in newborns, infants, children. There are 20 residues in the CDR3. With 0 bases clipped from V and 0 bases from J, the junction kept 6 bases outside the gene matches. Germline assignment: CDR1 GEAIGNYY and CDR2 EKD. TCRdb fed the reads to CATT. Among 950 to 1,500 delta-chain clones listed, around 1.1% were seen once. The TCR comes from a child in good health. The gene calls are TRDV2 and TRDJ3, with 11 bases aligning to TRDD3. The sequenced sample was blood. CDR3 nucleotides: TGTGCCTGTGACACCTTACTGGGGGATAAAAGCTCCTGGGACACCCGACAGATGTTTTTC. The encoded protein is CACDTLLGDKSSWDTRQMFF.